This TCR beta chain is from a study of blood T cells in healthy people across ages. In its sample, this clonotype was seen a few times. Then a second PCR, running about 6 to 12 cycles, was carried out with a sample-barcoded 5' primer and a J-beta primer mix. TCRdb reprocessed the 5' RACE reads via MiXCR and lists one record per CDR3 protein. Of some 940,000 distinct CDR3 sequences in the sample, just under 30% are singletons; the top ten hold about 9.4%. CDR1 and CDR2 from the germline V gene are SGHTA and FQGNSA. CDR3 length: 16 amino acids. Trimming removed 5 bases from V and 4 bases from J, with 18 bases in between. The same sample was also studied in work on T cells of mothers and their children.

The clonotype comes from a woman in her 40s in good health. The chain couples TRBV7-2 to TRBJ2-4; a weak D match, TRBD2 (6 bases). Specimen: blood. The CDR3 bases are TGTGCCAGCAGCACCCTTAGGGGAGGAACGAAAAACATTCAGTACTTC. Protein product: CASSTLRGGTKNIQYF.